A single sample is the source of the 29 T cell receptor beta chains below, sequenced in a study of blood T cells in healthy people across ages. Combining a sample-barcoded 5' primer with a J-beta primer mix, a second PCR ran for 7 to 11 cycles. MiXCR was run by TCRdb on the 5' RACE reads, yielding one entry per CDR3 protein. The repertoire holds hundreds of thousands of distinct CDR3 sequences, 56% seen once, with roughly 26% in the top ten. Sequenced input: blood. The source is a man in his forties or fifties in good health.

V usage is TRBV7-2 and J usage is TRBJ2-3; 9 bases agree with TRBD1. J lost 4 bases, V lost 5 bases, and 10 bases had no gene match. Germline V CDR1 and CDR2: SGHTA, FQGNSA. This CDR3 has 16 residues. CDR3: CASSPRTGEGADTQYF. The CDR3 nucleotides are TGTGCCAGCAGCCCGAGGACAGGGGAGGGCGCAGATACGCAGTATTTT.

This clonotype was counted many times. The chain has TRBV7-2 and TRBJ2-7; possibly TRBD1 or TRBD2 for D (5 bases each). This CDR3 is built from 16 residues. V was cut by 3 bases and J by 2 bases, with 17 bases left in between. Germline assignment: CDR1 SGHTA and CDR2 FQGNSA. The CDR3, as DNA: TGTGCCAGCAGCTTTGCGGGTGCAGGGTCCCCCTACGAGCAGTACTTC. Protein sequence: CASSFAGAGSPYEQYF.

The chain recombines TRBV19 with TRBJ2-7; D might be TRBD2 (5 bases). This CDR3 comprises 14 residues. The V gene lost 7 bases and the J gene lost 5 bases, with 18 bases spanning the gap. The germline V gene encodes CDR1 LNHDA and CDR2 SQIVND (reference sequence). CDR3 in amino acids: CASKDSGTPHEQYF. The DNA for the CDR3 is TGTGCCAGTAAAGACTCGGGAACTCCCCACGAGCAGTACTTC.

This clonotype was counted between two and nine times. This chain connects TRBV24-1 to TRBJ2-3; 10 nucleotides agree with TRBD2. Germline-derived CDR1 and CDR2 are KGHDR and SFDVKD. This CDR3 is built from 17 residues. V shed 3 bases and J 0 bases; nucleotides not matched to a gene: 5. CDR3 protein: CATSDLETSGSTDTQYF. The CDR3 bases are TGTGCCACCAGTGATCTCGAGACTAGCGGGAGCACAGATACGCAGTATTTT.

This clonotype was counted once. V usage is TRBV24-1 and J usage is TRBJ2-7; 8 bases are a match to TRBD2. Germline lookup yields CDR1 KGHDR and CDR2 SFDVKD. The CDR3 has 18 amino acids. V trimming: 3 bases; J trimming: 7 bases; junction bases outside the gene matches: 19. In DNA form, the CDR3 reads TGTGCCACCAGTGATCCCTCCTCCTCTAGCGGGCCTTACAATGAGCAGTACTTC. This encodes CATSDPSSSSGPYNEQYF.

The chain combines TRBV7-6 with TRBJ2-1; 7 bases line up with TRBD2. CDR1 and CDR2 from the germline V gene are SGHVS and FNYEAQ. This CDR3 comprises 14 residues. With V trimmed by 8 bases and J by 7 bases, 11 bases remained unmatched. This CDR3 is CASGSGGRGNEQFF. Here the CDR3 DNA reads TGTGCCAGCGGCTCTGGCGGGAGAGGGAATGAGCAGTTCTTC.

The V and J genes are TRBV12-5 and TRBJ2-4, with TRBD2 identical over 14 bases. Trimming removed 5 bases from V and 8 bases from J; junction bases left unmatched: 8. The CDR3 totals 16 residues. Germline V gene lookup returns CDR1 LGHNT and CDR2 FRNRAP. The DNA for the CDR3 is TGTGCTAGTGGTCCGGGACTAGCGGGAGTAATAGACATTCAGTACTTC. Protein: CASGPGLAGVIDIQYF.

V usage is TRBV28 and J usage is TRBJ2-5, with TRBD2 as a possible D gene (6 bases). The DNA end favors TRBJ2-7, so the J call may be wrong. The germline CDR1 and CDR2 sequences are MDHEN and SYDVKM. This CDR3 comprises 12 residues. Here the CDR3 DNA reads TGTGCCAGCAGTTTAGGGGGGACCGAGCAGTACTTC. It is translated as CASSLGGTEQYF.

The chain joins TRBV10-3 to TRBJ2-5; no definite D call. Per the germline V gene, CDR1 is ENHRY and CDR2 is SYGVKD. Trimming stripped 3 bases from V and 4 bases from J, with 9 bases between. The CDR3 loop spans 13 amino acids. CDR3 loop: CAISEPPRETQYF. CDR3 sequence (DNA): TGTGCCATCAGTGAACCGCCGCGAGAGACCCAGTACTTC.

The J gene is TRBJ2-4, the V gene TRBV21-1; the table's D call of TRBD1 was not tested on the DNA. TRBV21-1 is an annotated pseudogene. The CDR3 extends over 17 amino acids. In DNA form, the CDR3 reads TGTGCCAGCAGCAAAGACAGGGAGACAGGGGACGGGAACATTCAGTACTTC. Protein: CASSKDRETGDGNIQYF.

The chain employs TRBV7-2 and TRBJ2-1; D possibly matches TRBD1 or TRBD2 (5 bases each). CDR1 and CDR2 (germline): SGHTA, FQGNSA. With 0 bases removed from V and 3 bases from J, the gap between germline ends came to 12 bases. There are 16 residues in the CDR3. CDR3 sequence reads: CASSLAVGTNYNEQFF. CDR3 nucleotide sequence: TGTGCCAGCAGCTTAGCAGTCGGGACCAACTACAATGAGCAGTTCTTC.

The chain combines TRBV7-2 with TRBJ2-7, with TRBD1 identical over 10 bases. Germline V lookup: CDR1 SGHTA, CDR2 FQGNSA. The CDR3 contains 14 residues. V lost 6 bases, J lost 0 bases, and 2 bases stayed unmatched. The DNA of the CDR3 is TGTGCCAGCAGTGGACAGGGGGTCTCCTACGAGCAGTACTTC. Translated, it gives CASSGQGVSYEQYF.

The chain links TRBV7-2 to TRBJ2-3; D uncertain. Trimming pared 3 bases from V and 3 bases from J, leaving 10 bases between. The CDR3 contains 14 residues. Germline CDR1 is SGHTA and CDR2 is FQGNSA. CDR3 sequence (DNA): TGTGCCAGCAGCTTTGTGTTCCCGACAGATACGCAGTATTTT. It translates to CASSFVFPTDTQYF.

This clonotype was counted a few times. The chain recombines TRBV28 with TRBJ2-7; D gene unclear. V was trimmed by 1 base and J by 6 bases, leaving 22 bases between them. The CDR3 length is 17 residues. The germline V gene has CDR1 MDHEN and CDR2 SYDVKM. CDR3 loop: CASSLFTSLGSPIEQYF. The CDR3 region has the DNA TGTGCCAGCAGTTTATTCACTTCACTCGGCAGCCCTATCGAGCAGTACTTC.

This clonotype was seen more than once but under ten times. V is TRBV11-2 and J is TRBJ2-7; 7 nucleotides align to TRBD2. The V gene end was trimmed by 4 bases and the J gene end by 0 bases; junction bases not matched to a gene: 0. The germline CDR1 and CDR2 sequences are SGHAT and FQNNGV. There are 13 residues in the CDR3. CDR3 in amino acids: CASSWDYSYEQYF. DNA of the CDR3: TGTGCCAGCAGCTGGGACTACTCCTACGAGCAGTACTTC. Full variable domain (remainder filled in from reference TRBV11-2 and TRBJ2-7): EAGVAQSPRYKIIEKRQSVAFWCNPISGHATLYWYQQILGQGPKLLIQFQNNGVVDDSQLPKDRFSAERLKGVDSTLKIQPAKLEDSAVYLCASSWDYSYEQYFGPGTRLTVT.

This clonotype was found a few times. V and J are TRBV25-1 and TRBJ2-3, with 16 bases aligning to TRBD2. V trimming: 3 bases; J trimming: 3 bases; junction bases outside the gene matches: 3. The CDR3 is 17 amino acids. From germline, CDR1 is MGHDK and CDR2 SYGVNS. CDR3 residues: CASSEGLAGGLTDTQYF. In nucleotides, the CDR3 is TGTGCCAGCAGTGAGGGACTAGCGGGAGGGCTAACAGATACGCAGTATTTT.

The chain links TRBV12-3 or TRBV12-4 to TRBJ1-2; D is undetermined. This CDR3 contains 12 residues. Trimming pared 7 bases from V and 8 bases from J, leaving 14 bases between. For the CDR3, the DNA is TGTGCCAGCACCAATTCCCGGGTGGGCTACACCTTC. It yields the protein CASTNSRVGYTF.

The chain carries TRBV11-3 and TRBJ2-3; no clear D gene. Germline assignment: CDR1 SGHNT and CDR2 YENEEA. The CDR3 sequence is 13 residues long. V lost 0 bases to trimming and J lost 4 bases, with 5 bases between them. CDR3 DNA sequence: TGTGCCAGCAGCTTAGATTTTCCAGATACGCAGTATTTT. As protein: CASSLDFPDTQYF. The full variable domain, its missing parts supplied by reference TRBV11-3 and TRBJ2-3, is EAGVVQSPRYKIIEKKQPVAFWCNPISGHNTLYWYLQNLGQGPELLIRYENEEAVDDSQLPKDRFSAERLKGVDSTLKIQPAELGDSAVYLCASSLDFPDTQYFGPGTRLTVL.

The rearrangement joins TRBV9 to TRBJ2-2; 11 bases match TRBD2. V was clipped by 0 bases and J by 1 base; unmatched bases: 5. This CDR3 contains 18 residues. The germline V gene has CDR1 SGDLS and CDR2 YYNGEE. Written as DNA, the CDR3 is TGTGCCAGCAGCGTAGAGTTGGGACTAGCGGTGAACACCGGGGAGCTGTTTTTT. It encodes CASSVELGLAVNTGELFF.

The chain links TRBV3-1 to TRBJ2-5, with 7 bases matching TRBD1. The end of the DNA is better explained by TRBJ2-7, so the J call may be wrong. The germline gives CDR1 LGHDT, CDR2 YNNKEL (reference sequence). The CDR3 has 14 amino acids. In nucleotides, the CDR3 is TGTGCCAGCAGCCAGACAGGGTACAACTACGAGCAGTACTTC. Its translation: CASSQTGYNYEQYF.

The chain joins TRBV6-5 to TRBJ2-4; possibly TRBD2 for D (5 bases). This CDR3 comprises 14 residues. Germline V gene data show CDR1 as MNHEY and CDR2 as SVGAGI. The ends were cut back, 8 bases at V and 13 bases at J, with 24 bases in the middle. The CDR3 DNA is TGTGCCAGCGCGGTTAGTGGGTGGGAGCGTGAGCAGTACTTC. It specifies CASAVSGWEREQYF.

The CDR3 region has the DNA TGCAGTGCTAGAGCCGGTAATCAGCCCCAGCATTTT. Its translation is CSARAGNQPQHF. The chain has TRBV20-1 and TRBJ1-5, with D hard to call. Trimming left V 1 base short and J 4 bases short, with 5 bases between. The germline V gene has CDR1 DFQATT and CDR2 SNEGSKA (reference sequence). The CDR3 runs to 12 residues.

Of note for this clonotype: A much larger clone lies one base from this, so it may be a read error. This rearrangement joins TRBV20-1 to TRBJ1-2, with D tentatively TRBD1 (5 bases). CDR1 and CDR2 from the germline V gene are DFQATT and SNEGSKA (reference sequence). This CDR3 comprises 13 residues. Deletions cut 0 bases from V and 8 bases from J, with 13 bases between. In DNA form, the CDR3 reads TGCAGTGCTAGAGAAGGGGCAGGTCGGGGCTACACCTTC. As protein: CSAREGAGRGYTF.

This chain joins TRBV7-6 and TRBJ2-2; 8 bases line up with TRBD2. V dropped 1 base and J dropped 0; count of bases not matched to a gene: 4. The CDR3 totals 17 residues. Germline CDR1 SGHVS, CDR2 FNYEAQ. The CDR3 region is CASSLGQAGANTGELFF. CDR3 sequence (DNA): TGTGCCAGCAGCTTAGGCCAAGCGGGAGCGAACACCGGGGAGCTGTTTTTT. Full variable domain (remainder filled in from reference TRBV7-6 and TRBJ2-2): GAGVSQSPRYKVTKRGQDVALRCDPISGHVSLYWYRQALGQGPEFLTYFNYEAQQDKSGLPNDRFSAERPEGSISTLTIQRTEQRDSAMYRCASSLGQAGANTGELFFGEGSRLTVL.

This clonotype appeared a few times. This chain joins TRBV7-9 and TRBJ2-4, with 10 positions matching TRBD1. CDR3 length equals 14 residues. The V gene end was trimmed by 3 bases and the J gene end by 6 bases; junction bases not matched to a gene: 2. Germline CDR1 is SEHNR and CDR2 is FQNEAQ (reference sequence). CDR3 region: CASSFRDRGNIQYF. Written as DNA, the CDR3 is TGTGCCAGCAGCTTCCGGGACAGGGGAAACATTCAGTACTTC. Full variable domain (rest looked up from reference TRBV7-9 and TRBJ2-4): DTGVSQNPRHKITKRGQNVTFRCDPISEHNRLYWYRQTLGQGPEFLTYFQNEAQLEKSRLLSDRFSAERPKGSFSTLEIQRTEQGDSAMYLCASSFRDRGNIQYFGAGTRLSVL.

This clonotype was seen a handful of times. J is TRBJ2-3 and V is TRBV7-2, with 8 bases that match TRBD2. The CDR3 covers 17 residues. V lost 5 bases, J lost 4 bases, and 14 bases stayed unmatched. Germline loops: CDR1 SGHTA, CDR2 FQGNSA. DNA for the CDR3: TGTGCCAGCAGCCCCAGGAGCGGGGGCGTCGGGGCAGATACGCAGTATTTT. Protein product: CASSPRSGGVGADTQYF.

V usage is TRBV9 and J usage is TRBJ2-5; 12 bases align to TRBD1. Germline trimming cut 7 bases from V and 5 bases from J; bases unmatched to any gene: 15. Germline V gene lookup returns CDR1 SGDLS and CDR2 YYNGEE. The CDR3 runs 17 residues. The CDR3, as DNA: TGTGCCAGCGGCCCGAGTACGGGACAGGGGGCGCGGGAGACCCAGTACTTC. This sequence encodes CASGPSTGQGARETQYF.

This clonotype has a handful of counts. This sequence may be a read error, since a much larger clone differs from it by one base. The genes are TRBV7-2 and TRBJ2-1, with D possibly being TRBD2 (7 bases). The J call may be faulty, since TRBJ2-7 better matches the DNA end. The CDR3 consists of 14 residues. Germline V lookup: CDR1 SGHTA, CDR2 FQGNSA. The CDR3 sequence: CASSLGGGYNEQYF. The CDR3 DNA reads as TGTGCCAGCAGCTTAGGCGGGGGCTACAATGAGCAGTACTTC.

V and J are TRBV20-1 and TRBJ2-7; unclear D gene. CDR1 and CDR2 from the germline V gene are DFQATT and SNEGSKA (reference sequence). This CDR3 is built from 14 residues. V lost 0 bases and J 2 bases, leaving 11 bases between the germline ends. The CDR3 DNA sequence: TGCAGTGCTAGAGATCCCAAGCTCACCTACGAGCAGTACTTC. As protein: CSARDPKLTYEQYF.